The subject of this entry is one T cell receptor (beta chain). Authors' methods: Scientists estimated how many nucleated cells there were by amplifying reference gene primers. Sequenced by immunoSEQ multiplex PCR; TCRdb stores in-frame clones only, minus some. The DNA was the basis for D and trimming; V, J and clone size are from that table. In the table there are 230,000 or so clones, just over 85% of which are singletons. The record originates from a study of blood T cell repertoires in COVID-19. Across the study: There were acute and convalescent COVID-19 samples, and they came from the United States, Italy and Spain. In each case, the material was cDNA or gDNA derived from T cells, B-cell-depleted T cells, or PBMCs.

Sequenced input: PBMCs or T cells enriched from blood (not recorded which). This receptor was identified in a woman aged 40 to 50 with acute COVID-19.

The CDR3 loop reads CASSDWLFGGTGGVAFF. Here the CDR3 DNA reads TGTGCCAGCAGTGACTGGTTATTCGGGGGGACAGGGGGCGTCGCTTTCTTT. The chain employs TRBV6-1 and TRBJ1-1; the match to TRBD1 covers 12 bases. CDR3 length: 17 residues. Germline V lookup: CDR1 MNHNS, CDR2 SASEGT. The V gene end was trimmed by 3 bases and the J gene end by 11 bases; junction bases not matched to a gene: 16.